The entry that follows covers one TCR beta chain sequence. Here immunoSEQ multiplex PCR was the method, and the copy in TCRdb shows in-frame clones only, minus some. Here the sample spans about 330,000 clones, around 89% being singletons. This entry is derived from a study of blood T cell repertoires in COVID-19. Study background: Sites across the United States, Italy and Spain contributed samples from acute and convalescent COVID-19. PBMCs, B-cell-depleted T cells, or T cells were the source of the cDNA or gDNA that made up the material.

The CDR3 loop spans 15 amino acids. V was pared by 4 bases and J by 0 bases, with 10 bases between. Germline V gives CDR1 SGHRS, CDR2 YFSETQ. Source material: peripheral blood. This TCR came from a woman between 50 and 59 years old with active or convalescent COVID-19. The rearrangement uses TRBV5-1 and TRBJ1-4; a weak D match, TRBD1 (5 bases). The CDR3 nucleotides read TGCGCCAGCAGCCGTGACAGAACAACTAATGAAAAACTGTTTTTT. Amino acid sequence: CASSRDRTTNEKLFF.